This record covers a single T cell receptor (beta chain). After removal of 4 bases from V and 4 bases from J, the junction contained 5 bases not matched to a gene. The CDR3 extends over 15 amino acids. Germline-derived CDR1 and CDR2 are MGHRA and YSYEKL. Libraries were prepared by immunoSEQ multiplex PCR; TCRdb keeps only in-frame clonotypes and omits some of them. The sample carries around 230,000 clones, approximately 84% recorded once. Cohorts were based on clinical histories the participants reported. The sample originates from a study of blood T cell repertoires in COVID-19. Overall study context: Spain, Italy and the United States supplied samples that represented acute and convalescent COVID-19. T cells, B-cell-depleted T cells, or PBMCs provided the cDNA or gDNA that served as material.

Sequenced material: PBMCs or T cells enriched from blood (not recorded which). The V call is TRBV4-1, the J call TRBJ1-4, with TRBD1 matching 8 bases. This TCR came from a woman aged 40 to 50 with acute COVID-19. CDR3 coding DNA: TGCGCCAGCAGCCCCCAGGGGGCCCGTAATGAAAAACTGTTTTTT. It specifies CASSPQGARNEKLFF.